Presented here are 19 T cell receptor beta chains from one specimen sequenced in a study of shared clonotypes between healthy human individuals. The repertoire was sequenced with immunoSEQ multiplex PCR; TCRdb's copy has only in-frame clones and lacks some. Of about 1 million clones in the sample, approximately 68% are singletons; the top ten hold around 1.4%. Sequencing input: memory CD4+ T cells sorted from blood. This sample's subset: CD45RA-negative fraction. These receptors were collected from a man aged 18 to 29 in good health.

This clone appeared a few times. This chain connects TRBV18 to TRBJ1-2; D uncertain. The CDR3 is 12 amino acids. CDR1 is KGHSH and CDR2 is LQKENI in the germline V gene. V shed 3 bases and J shed 8 bases, with 10 bases lying between them. For the CDR3, the DNA is TGTGCCAGCTCACCCGATTTTGTGGGCTACACCTTC. This gives the protein CASSPDFVGYTF.

This clone was counted a single time. The chain couples TRBV10-3 to TRBJ2-2, with TRBD2 matching over 7 bases. J was trimmed by 2 bases and V by 10 bases; bases with no gene match: 7. The CDR3 extends over 14 amino acids. Germline V gene sequence: CDR1 ENHRY, CDR2 SYGVKD. The CDR3 here is CATGREVNTGELFF. The DNA of the CDR3 is TGTGCCACTGGGAGGGAGGTAAACACCGGGGAGCTGTTTTTT.

The chain carries TRBV4-3 and TRBJ1-2, with a tentative D call TRBD1 (6 bases). The germline V gene has CDR1 LGHNA and CDR2 YSLEER. The CDR3 is 16 residues long. The V end was cut by 0 bases, the J end by 5 bases, with 16 bases between. CDR3 loop: CASSQDAQGQGYGYTF. The CDR3 bases are TGCGCCAGCAGCCAAGACGCCCAGGGGCAAGGGTATGGCTACACCTTC.

The chain has TRBV7-2 and TRBJ2-1; D is possibly TRBD1 (6 bases). Germline V gene sequence: CDR1 SGHTA, CDR2 FQGNSA. CDR3 length equals 14 residues. Trimming stripped 2 bases from V and 3 bases from J, with 8 bases between. The CDR3 sequence is CASSLSGVYNEQFF. For the CDR3, the DNA is TGTGCCAGCAGCTTATCAGGGGTCTACAATGAGCAGTTCTTC.

The V gene is TRBV7-2, the J gene TRBJ2-7, with 7 bases fitting TRBD1. J lost 4 bases, V lost 5 bases, and 8 bases had no gene match. Looked up from germline, CDR1 is SGHTA and CDR2 is FQGNSA. The CDR3 loop spans 14 amino acids. CDR3 in amino acids: CASSKTGVEYEQYF. The CDR3 bases are TGTGCCAGCAGCAAAACAGGGGTGGAGTACGAGCAGTACTTC. Full variable domain (missing parts from reference TRBV7-2 and TRBJ2-7): GAGVSQSPSNKVTEKGKDVELRCDPISGHTALYWYRQSLGQGLEFLIYFQGNSAPDKSGLPSDRFSAERTGGSVSTLTIQRTQQEDSAVYLCASSKTGVEYEQYFGPGTRLTVT.

This clone was picked up one time. This rearrangement joins TRBV5-1 to TRBJ2-7, with 11 bases fitting TRBD2. This CDR3 is 15 amino acids long. V lost 4 bases and J lost 3; bases outside the gene matches: 6. Germline loops: CDR1 SGHRS, CDR2 YFSETQ. In nucleotides, the CDR3 is TGCGCCAGCAGCGAGACTAGCGGGGTTTTCTACGAGCAGTACTTC. It specifies CASSETSGVFYEQYF.

CDR3 loop: CASSQLTPWNNEQFF. For the CDR3, the DNA is TGTGCCAGCAGCCAGCTTACACCCTGGAACAATGAGCAGTTCTTC. The chain carries TRBV7-2 and TRBJ2-1; unclear D gene. Trimming removed 5 bases at V and 5 bases at J, with 16 bases between. The germline CDR1 and CDR2 sequences are SGHTA and FQGNSA. This CDR3 comprises 15 residues.

The chain links TRBV18 to TRBJ1-2, with a possible D match to TRBD1 (6 bases). Trimming stripped 3 bases from V and 1 base from J, with 30 bases between. Germline CDR1 and CDR2: KGHSH and LQKENI. CDR3 length: 21 residues. The CDR3 region is CASSPRRGKVGSLADNYGYTF. The CDR3 nucleotides read TGTGCCAGCTCACCCCGCAGGGGCAAGGTGGGCAGTCTCGCCGATAACTATGGCTACACCTTC.

Note on this clone: Other DNA sequences in the same sample also yield this CDR3. The chain employs TRBV28 and TRBJ2-2; 9 bases agree with TRBD1. The V gene end was trimmed by 4 bases and the J gene end by 6 bases; junction bases not matched to a gene: 6. The CDR3 loop spans 15 amino acids. CDR1 is MDHEN and CDR2 is SYDVKM in the germline V gene. The CDR3 loop is CASSSGQGRAGELFF. The DNA for the CDR3 is TGTGCCAGCAGTTCGGGACAGGGTCGGGCCGGGGAGCTGTTTTTT. Full variable domain (outside the CDR3, taken from reference TRBV28 and TRBJ2-2): DVKVTQSSRYLVKRTGEKVFLECVQDMDHENMFWYRQDPGLGLRLIYFSYDVKMKEKGDIPEGYSVSREKKERFSLILESASTNQTSMYLCASSSGQGRAGELFFGEGSRLTVL.

The chain recombines TRBV6-6 with TRBJ1-1; D may be TRBD1 (6 bases). With 10 bases removed from V and 2 bases from J, the gap between germline ends came to 17 bases. CDR3 length equals 14 residues. Looked up from germline, CDR1 is MNHNY and CDR2 is SVGAGI (reference sequence). The CDR3 here is CATLIRGSNTEAFF. CDR3 DNA sequence: TGTGCCACCCTTATCAGGGGCAGTAACACTGAAGCTTTCTTT.

V gene TRBV27 combines with J gene TRBJ2-7, with 7 bases matching TRBD2. Germline V gene sequence: CDR1 MNHEY, CDR2 SMNVEV (reference sequence). The CDR3 is made up of 15 amino acids. V dropped 4 bases and J dropped 3; count of bases not matched to a gene: 9. CDR3 amino acids: CASSWGGEGRYEQYF. As DNA, the CDR3 is TGTGCCAGCAGTTGGGGGGGGGAAGGTCGCTACGAGCAGTACTTC.

The genes are TRBV7-2 and TRBJ2-1; D ambiguous. Trimming took 5 bases from V and 0 from J, leaving 14 bases between them. The CDR3 is made up of 16 amino acids. Germline CDR1 reads SGHTA; CDR2 reads FQGNSA. CDR3 sequence (DNA): TGTGCCAGCAGCCCCCGGGCTCTAACCTCCTACAATGAGCAGTTCTTC. Its translation is CASSPRALTSYNEQFF.

This clone has more than one count but fewer than ten. V is TRBV12-5 and J is TRBJ2-2, with D possibly TRBD1 on 5 matching bases. This CDR3 spans 12 amino acids. The germline V gene encodes CDR1 LGHNT and CDR2 FRNRAP. V gave up 6 bases and J gave up 7 bases, with 9 bases separating them. CDR3 loop: CASGLQVGELFF. The CDR3, as DNA: TGTGCTAGTGGCCTACAGGTCGGGGAGCTGTTTTTT.

The chain has TRBV30 and TRBJ2-5, with TRBD2 identical over 7 bases. Matching the DNA end better, TRBJ2-7 makes the J call doubtful. Germline loops: CDR1 GTSNPN, CDR2 SVGIG (reference sequence). The CDR3 consists of 15 residues. CDR3 amino acids: CAWSGTIGTNYEQYF. The DNA of the CDR3 is TGTGCCTGGAGTGGGACAATAGGGACTAACTACGAGCAGTACTTC.

The CDR3: CASSLGLLYEQYF. The CDR3 DNA is TGTGCCAGCAGCTTGGGACTACTCTACGAGCAGTACTTC. The chain uses TRBV5-8 and TRBJ2-7; tentative D call: TRBD2 (5 bases). The V end was cut by 0 bases, the J end by 3 bases, with 7 bases between. CDR3 length: 13 residues. Germline assignment: CDR1 SGHTS and CDR2 YDEGEE. Complete variable domain (other parts from reference TRBV5-8 and TRBJ2-7): EAGVTQSPTHLIKTRGQQATLRCSPISGHTSVYWYQQALGLGLQFLLWYDEGEERNRGNFPPRFSGRQFPNYSSELNVNALELEDSALYLCASSLGLLYEQYFGPGTRLTVT.

The chain recombines TRBV6-6 with TRBJ2-1; D unresolved. V was clipped by 4 bases and J by 1 base, with 8 bases between them. In germline, CDR1 is MNHNY, CDR2 SVGAGI (reference sequence). The CDR3 has 14 amino acids. CDR3 coding DNA: TGTGCCAGCAGTTTGGACCCTTCCTACAATGAGCAGTTCTTC. It encodes CASSLDPSYNEQFF.

The CDR3 sequence: CARSVASYNEQFF. The CDR3 DNA reads TGTGCCAGATCGGTGGCCAGCTACAATGAGCAGTTCTTC. The chain couples TRBV7-2 to TRBJ2-1; D is unclear. V shed 9 bases and J shed 3 bases, with 12 bases lying between them. This CDR3 has 13 residues. CDR1 SGHTA and CDR2 FQGNSA come from the germline V gene.

V usage is TRBV5-1 and J usage is TRBJ2-3, with 7 positions matching TRBD2. The J segment lost 4 bases and the V segment lost 2 bases, leaving 4 bases of the junction unmatched. The CDR3 covers 14 residues. The V gene's germline CDR1 is SGHRS and CDR2 YFSETQ. CDR3 sequence: CASSFGGVPDTQYF. CDR3 nucleotide sequence: TGCGCCAGCAGCTTTGGGGGGGTCCCAGATACGCAGTATTTT.

This rearrangement joins TRBV27 to TRBJ1-3; D is uncertain. From germline, CDR1 is MNHEY and CDR2 SMNVEV (reference sequence). V was cut by 8 bases and J by 9 bases, with 20 bases left in between. The CDR3 loop spans 14 amino acids. CDR3 region: CASGRAGLSGTIYF. As DNA, the CDR3 is TGTGCCAGCGGCCGGGCCGGGCTGAGTGGCACCATATATTTT.